The 4 T cell receptor beta chains below all came from one sample that was sequenced in a study of technical replicates of blood from a few donors. The assay was immunoSEQ multiplex PCR, and TCRdb's table has in-frame clones only and misses some. The repertoire holds tens of thousands of clones, with 92% as singletons. Sequencing was done on a sample of PBMCs. These receptor sequences come from a human donor in good health. Some clones in this sample may be carry-over from other donors' samples.

CDR3 amino acids: CASSTGGTNQPQHF. The CDR3 DNA sequence: TGTGCCAGTAGTACAGGGGGCACCAATCAGCCCCAGCATTTT. The rearrangement joins TRBV19 to TRBJ1-5; 8 bases line up with TRBD1. V lost 4 bases to trimming and J lost 3 bases; unmatched junction nucleotides: 2. CDR3 length equals 14 residues. Looked up from germline, CDR1 is LNHDA and CDR2 is SQIVND (reference sequence).

The chain carries TRBV2 and TRBJ2-7, with 7 bases lining up with TRBD1. V shed 6 bases and J 0 bases; nucleotides not matched to a gene: 5. The CDR3 has 14 residues. Germline values: CDR1 SNHLY, CDR2 FYNNEI. The CDR3 DNA reads as TGTGCCAGCAGGCAGCAGGGGGTCTCCTACGAGCAGTACTTC. The encoded protein is CASRQQGVSYEQYF.

The sample holds one count of this clone. J is TRBJ2-3 and V is TRBV29-1; D is uncertain. Between the trimmed V and J ends, which lost 8 bases and 6 bases, there was a span of 9 bases. This CDR3 has 10 residues. The V gene's germline CDR1 is SQVTM and CDR2 ANQGSEA. CDR3 region: CSSPADTQYF. The CDR3 coding sequence is TGCAGCTCTCCCGCGGATACGCAGTATTTT.

The chain carries TRBV11-2 and TRBJ1-2, with no clear D. The CDR3 sequence is 14 residues long. CDR1 and CDR2 from the germline V gene are SGHAT and FQNNGV. The V end was cut by 3 bases, the J end by 3 bases, with 11 bases between. The CDR3 DNA reads TGTGCCAGCAGCTTGGGTGCGGCTGACTATGGCTACACCTTC. Translated, it gives CASSLGAADYGYTF.